The 13 T cell receptor beta chains reported below all come from one sample, sequenced in a study of T cell responses to AZD1222 COVID-19 vaccine. The method was immunoSEQ multiplex PCR; TCRdb's version includes in-frame clones alone and lacks a portion of them. The sample lists 180,000 or so clones, 94% seen once, with approximately 0.64% in the top ten. This specimen was peripheral blood, taken on day 0 of AZD1222 vaccination. The receptors were gathered from an adult in good health.

The chain is built from TRBV12-5 and TRBJ1-5; the match to TRBD1 covers 11 bases. The CDR3 length is 19 residues. Germline CDR1 and CDR2: LGHNT and FRNRAP. J gave up 0 bases and V 4 bases, and 11 bases lay outside the gene matches. CDR3 amino acids: CASGSPPGQGDNSNQPQHF. The CDR3 DNA reads TGTGCTAGTGGTTCACCTCCGGGACAGGGGGACAATAGCAATCAGCCCCAGCATTTT.

This clone was seen just once. The CDR3 DNA is TGCGCCAGCAGCTTACGGGACGAGCAGTACTTC. This translates into CASSLRDEQYF. V is TRBV5-1 and J is TRBJ2-7, with D hard to call. The germline gives CDR1 SGHRS, CDR2 YFSETQ. This CDR3 is 11 amino acids long. Trimming took 2 bases from V and 5 from J, leaving 5 bases between them.

V is TRBV5-1 and J is TRBJ2-2, with D perhaps given as TRBD1 or TRBD2 (5 bases each). The V gene lost 4 bases and the J gene lost 6 bases, with 16 bases spanning the gap. The germline CDR1 and CDR2 sequences are SGHRS and YFSETQ. The CDR3 sequence is 15 residues long. The CDR3 DNA is TGCGCCAGCAGCCCCCCCCTTACGGGGCCCGGGGAGCTGTTTTTT. Translated: CASSPPLTGPGELFF.

V usage is TRBV6-1 and J usage is TRBJ1-4; 10 nucleotides line up with TRBD1. V shed 3 bases and J 8 bases; nucleotides not matched to a gene: 6. The germline CDR1 and CDR2 sequences are MNHNS and SASEGT. This CDR3 is built from 15 residues. DNA of the CDR3: TGTGCCAGCAGTGACCGACAGGGGGCAGGGGAAAAACTGTTTTTT. Its translation is CASSDRQGAGEKLFF.

The chain recombines TRBV5-6 with TRBJ2-6, with 7 bases identical to TRBD1. Germline CDR1 reads SGHDT; CDR2 reads YYEEEE. J lost 0 bases, V lost 6 bases, and 3 bases had no gene match. The CDR3 is 15 residues long. The CDR3 is CASKDRSSGANVLTF. The CDR3 DNA reads as TGTGCCAGCAAGGACAGGAGCTCTGGGGCCAACGTCCTGACTTTC. The full variable domain, with the rest looked up from reference TRBV5-6 and TRBJ2-6, is DAGVTQSPTHLIKTRGQQVTLRCSPKSGHDTVSWYQQALGQGPQFIFQYYEEEERQRGNFPDRFSGHQFPNYSSELNVNALLLGDSALYLCASKDRSSGANVLTFGAGSRLTVL.

The chain recombines TRBV4-1 with TRBJ1-5; no firm D call. V was trimmed by 0 bases and J by 4 bases, leaving 10 bases between them. Germline V gene lookup returns CDR1 MGHRA and CDR2 YSYEKL. This CDR3 has 15 amino acids. The CDR3 loop is CASSQDNTENQPQHF. The CDR3 DNA reads TGCGCCAGCAGCCAAGATAATACAGAAAATCAGCCCCAGCATTTT.

V usage is TRBV6-1 and J usage is TRBJ1-5; TRBD1 is a possible D gene (5 bases). CDR3 length equals 15 residues. Trimming took off 3 bases at V and 9 bases at J, with 18 bases between the two ends. CDR1 MNHNS and CDR2 SASEGT come from the germline V gene. CDR3 in amino acids: CASSEAGNAVMPQHF. The DNA of the CDR3 is TGTGCCAGCAGTGAGGCAGGGAACGCCGTAATGCCCCAGCATTTT.

This clone turned up a few times. This chain uses TRBV30 with TRBJ2-2, with 7 positions matching TRBD1. CDR1 GTSNPN and CDR2 SVGIG come from the germline V gene (reference sequence). Unmatched junction bases numbered 8, after V lost 6 bases and J lost 1 base. This CDR3 has 15 amino acids. CDR3 amino acids: CACPEGALNTGELFF. CDR3 nucleotides: TGTGCCTGTCCAGAGGGGGCCTTGAACACCGGGGAGCTGTTTTTT. Based on the CDR3 plus reference TRBV30 and TRBJ2-2, the full variable domain is SQTIHQWPATLVQPVGSPLSLECTVEGTSNPNLYWYRQAAGRGLQLLFYSVGIGQISSEVPQNLSASRPQDRQFILSSKKLLLSDSGFYLCACPEGALNTGELFFGEGSRLTVL.

The chain has TRBV5-1 and TRBJ2-7; D not resolved. Deletions cut 0 bases from V and 0 bases from J, with 7 bases between. CDR3 length equals 14 residues. Germline V gene data show CDR1 as SGHRS and CDR2 as YFSETQ. As DNA, the CDR3 is TGCGCCAGCAGCTTGGGACTGAGCTCCTACGAGCAGTACTTC. As protein: CASSLGLSSYEQYF. Complete variable domain (other parts from reference TRBV5-1 and TRBJ2-7): KAGVTQTPRYLIKTRGQQVTLSCSPISGHRSVSWYQQTPGQGLQFLFEYFSETQRNKGNFPGRFSGRQFSNSRSEMNVSTLELGDSALYLCASSLGLSSYEQYFGPGTRLTVT.

The V call is TRBV6-5, the J call TRBJ1-5; TRBD1 is a possible D gene (6 bases). CDR3 length equals 15 residues. With 5 bases removed from V and 3 bases from J, the gap between germline ends came to 14 bases. Looked up from germline, CDR1 is MNHEY and CDR2 is SVGAGI. The CDR3 region is CASSPPGHPNQPQHF. CDR3 bases: TGTGCCAGCAGTCCCCCGGGACACCCCAATCAGCCCCAGCATTTT.

The chain has TRBV4-1 and TRBJ1-4, with D tentatively TRBD1 (5 bases). Trimming took 2 bases from V and 10 from J, leaving 11 bases between them. The CDR3 runs 13 residues. Looked up from germline, CDR1 is MGHRA and CDR2 is YSYEKL. The CDR3 spells CASSQPAGPKLFF. Written as DNA, the CDR3 is TGCGCCAGCAGCCAACCCGCAGGGCCAAAACTGTTTTTT.

The V call is TRBV29-1, the J call TRBJ2-7; the D gene is possibly TRBD1 (6 bases). This CDR3 spans 13 amino acids. CDR1 and CDR2 (germline): SQVTM, ANQGSEA. Trimming stripped 6 bases from V and 1 base from J, with 13 bases between. CDR3 protein: CSVRQVLSYEQYF. The DNA of the CDR3 is TGCAGCGTGAGACAGGTCCTGTCCTACGAGCAGTACTTC.

This sequence joins TRBV6-5 and TRBJ1-2; D ambiguous. Per germline, CDR1 MNHEY and CDR2 SVGAGI. The CDR3 runs to 14 residues. With 3 bases removed from V and 4 bases from J, the gap between germline ends came to 12 bases. CDR3 loop: CASSYGSSPYGYTF. The CDR3 DNA sequence: TGTGCCAGCAGTTATGGCTCTTCCCCCTATGGCTACACCTTC.